This T cell receptor beta chain was observed in a study of T cell responses to AZD1222 COVID-19 vaccine. Whole-study results and caveats: Spike-specific TCR breadth rose after two AZD1222 doses, and depth rose as well. Repertoires were obtained only post-peak T cell response. Donors skewed white British and female; clonal diversity was possibly underestimated. Within unmutated variant regions lay the reported targets of nearly half of spike-specific TCRs.

Profiling relied on immunoSEQ multiplex PCR, and the TCRdb table lists in-frame clones only, not all of them. The repertoire holds more than 95,000 clones, with over 75% as singletons. Germline V gives CDR1 SSHAT, CDR2 FNYEAQ (reference sequence). The CDR3 totals 16 residues. With respect to this clone: No antigen is known for it. The junction does not match germline at one end; this may be a read error.

The source is an adult in good health. This rearrangement joins TRBV7-7 to TRBJ2-1; the match to TRBD2 covers 9 bases. The sequencing here drew on peripheral blood, taken on day 0 of AZD1222 vaccination. The CDR3, as DNA: TGTGCTAGCAGCTTAGGGTCTGGCGGGGGGGCCAGTGAGCAGTTCTTC. Residues: CASSLGSGGGASEQFF.